The rows below give T cell receptor beta chains drawn from one sample of a study of cytomegalovirus exposure and HLA in healthy donors. Here immunoSEQ multiplex PCR was the method, and the copy in TCRdb shows in-frame clones only, minus some. Of approximately 210,000 clones listed, around 83% are singletons. Sequenced: PBMCs. Receptors were obtained from a woman aged 45-60 years in good health and CMV-seropositive. Both conserved end residues are part of each CDR3. D genes are given only for firm matches. Not all rows give a size; the values are once, few, many and, for expanded clones, a class.

V gene	D gene	J gene	clone size	CDR3 protein	CDR3 DNA
TRBV7-9	TRBD1	TRBJ1-4	NA	CASSLAGTGFKLFF	TGTGCCAGCAGCTTAGCCGGGACAGGGTTTAAACTGTTTTTT
TRBV18	NA	TRBJ2-3	NA	CASSVSGARGTDTQYF	TGTGCCAGCTCCGTATCGGGGGCGCGGGGGACAGATACGCAGTATTTT
TRBV11-2	TRBD1	TRBJ2-5	NA	CASSRPGQRNQETQYF	TGTGCCAGCAGCCGCCCGGGACAGAGAAACCAAGAGACCCAGTACTTC
TRBV6-1	NA	TRBJ1-2	NA	CASSEHRQVYTF	TGTGCCAGCAGTGAACACCGACAGGTCTACACCTTC
TRBV30	TRBD1	TRBJ1-6	NA	CAWSPGQGGGSPLHF	TGTGCCTGGAGCCCGGGACAGGGGGGCGGGTCACCCCTCCACTTT
TRBV27	NA	TRBJ2-7	NA	CASSNSLGHVAYEQYF	TGTGCCAGCAGTAACTCTCTGGGGCACGTTGCCTACGAGCAGTACTTC
TRBV25-1	TRBD1	TRBJ1-6	NA	CASSGQGGTSPLHF	TGTGCCAGCAGCGGACAGGGTGGGACCTCACCCCTCCACTTT
TRBV10-2	TRBD1	TRBJ1-1	NA	CASSRTRTGLNTEAFF	TGCGCCAGCAGCCGAACCCGGACAGGTTTGAACACTGAAGCTTTCTTT
TRBV11-1	TRBD1	TRBJ1-2	NA	CASSLAGQGPLYGYTF	TGTGCCAGCAGCTTAGCGGGACAGGGACCGCTCTATGGCTACACCTTC
TRBV30	NA	TRBJ1-2	NA	CAWMEQRAPYGYTF	TGTGCCTGGATGGAGCAGCGAGCCCCCTATGGCTACACCTTC
TRBV15	TRBD1	TRBJ2-3	NA	CATSREIGGQGHTDTQYF	TGTGCCACCAGCAGAGAGATAGGGGGACAGGGTCACACAGATACGCAGTATTTT
TRBV9	TRBD2	TRBJ2-5	NA	CASSSYSGAETQYF	TGTGCCAGCAGCAGCTATAGCGGGGCGGAGACCCAGTACTTC
TRBV30	NA	TRBJ1-1	NA	CAWSVRLMNTEAFF	TGTGCCTGGAGTGTACGACTAATGAACACTGAAGCTTTCTTT
TRBV4-2	NA	TRBJ1-2	NA	CASSQVRYRRGGGYTF	TGTGCCAGCAGCCAAGTCCGTTATAGAAGAGGCGGCGGCTACACCTTC
TRBV6-1	NA	TRBJ1-6	once	CASTPLSPYNSPLHF	TGTGCCAGCACCCCCTTAAGCCCCTATAATTCACCCCTCCACTTT
TRBV4-1	TRBD1	TRBJ2-3	NA	CASSLLSGTATDTQYF	TGCGCCAGCAGCCTCCTATCCGGGACAGCCACAGATACGCAGTATTTT
TRBV6-5	TRBD1	TRBJ1-2	NA	CASSYGGQGGGYTF	TGTGCCAGCAGTTACGGGGGACAGGGCGGTGGCTACACCTTC
TRBV30	TRBD1	TRBJ1-2	NA	CAWSTGTGGGYTF	TGTGCCTGGAGTACCGGGACAGGGGGAGGCTACACCTTC
TRBV6-1	TRBD1	TRBJ1-6	NA	CASSERGLHSPLHF	TGTGCCAGCAGTGAGAGGGGGCTTCATTCACCCCTCCACTTT
TRBV7-7	NA	TRBJ2-7	NA	CASSLDSGYEQYF	TGTGCCAGCAGCTTAGACAGCGGGTACGAGCAGTACTTC
TRBV28	TRBD2	TRBJ2-2	NA	CASSSPGSGGTGELFF	TGTGCCAGCAGCTCCCCAGGGTCCGGGGGGACCGGGGAGCTGTTTTTT
TRBV7-9	NA	TRBJ1-6	NA	CASSQSLNSPLHF	TGTGCCAGCAGCCAAAGTCTAAATTCACCCCTCCACTTT
TRBV27	TRBD2	TRBJ2-1	NA	CASSSRTSPTYNEQFF	TGTGCCAGCAGCTCCCGGACTAGCCCCACCTACAATGAGCAGTTCTTC
TRBV4-2	TRBD1	TRBJ1-2	NA	CASGAAGTDTGYTF	TGTGCCAGCGGAGCCGCCGGGACAGATACTGGCTACACCTTC
TRBV28	NA	TRBJ2-1	NA	CASSLLEYEQFF	TGTGCCAGCAGTTTACTAGAGTATGAGCAGTTCTTC
TRBV7-3	NA	TRBJ1-1	NA	CASSGGQNTEAFF	TGTGCCAGCAGCGGGGGCCAAAACACTGAAGCTTTCTTT
TRBV27	TRBD2	TRBJ2-7	NA	CASSWTSGYEQYF	TGTGCCAGCAGTTGGACTAGCGGCTACGAGCAGTACTTC
TRBV15	NA	TRBJ1-2	NA	CATSRGTEFYGYTF	TGTGCCACCAGCAGAGGAACAGAGTTCTATGGCTACACCTTC
TRBV28	TRBD1	TRBJ2-5	NA	CASSPPGQQETQYF	TGTGCCAGCAGTCCTCCGGGACAGCAAGAGACCCAGTACTTC
TRBV4-1	NA	TRBJ2-5	NA	CASSPPPGLNQETQYF	TGCGCCAGCAGCCCCCCTCCAGGACTTAACCAAGAGACCCAGTACTTC
TRBV6-1	NA	TRBJ2-7	NA	CASIRYYEQYF	TGTGCCAGCATACGGTACTACGAGCAGTACTTC
TRBV5-8	TRBD1	TRBJ2-7	NA	CASSKRDSAYEQYF	TGTGCCAGCAGCAAAAGGGACAGTGCCTACGAGCAGTACTTC
TRBV5-5	TRBD1	TRBJ2-7	NA	CASNPGTVTYEQYF	TGTGCCAGCAACCCCGGGACAGTCACCTACGAGCAGTACTTC
TRBV4-1	NA	TRBJ1-6	NA	CASSHTGLSSYNSPLHF	TGCGCCAGCAGCCACACAGGACTAAGCTCCTATAATTCACCCCTCCACTTT
TRBV4-3	NA	TRBJ2-5	once	CASSQARGETQYF	TGCGCCAGCAGTCAAGCTAGGGGCGAGACCCAGTACTTC
TRBV2	NA	TRBJ2-6	NA	CARTRTAGANVLTF	TGTGCCAGAACACGGACAGCTGGGGCCAACGTCCTGACTTTC
TRBV7-9	TRBD1	TRBJ1-2	NA	CASSLPGQANYGYTF	TGTGCCAGCAGCTTGCCCGGACAGGCCAACTATGGCTACACCTTC
TRBV29-1	TRBD1	TRBJ1-1	NA	CSVGLGQGNTEAFF	TGCAGCGTCGGCCTAGGACAGGGGAACACTGAAGCTTTCTTT
TRBV28	NA	TRBJ2-7	NA	CASSFGQSYEQYF	TGTGCCAGCAGTTTTGGACAGAGCTACGAGCAGTACTTC
TRBV6-1	NA	TRBJ1-1	NA	CASSRQFNTEAFF	TGTGCCAGCAGTCGACAGTTCAACACTGAAGCTTTCTTT
TRBV5-1	TRBD1	TRBJ2-1	NA	CASSFYRDSSYNEQFF	TGCGCCAGCAGCTTCTACAGGGACAGCTCCTACAATGAGCAGTTCTTC
TRBV28	NA	TRBJ2-2	few	CASSLVGPGELFF	TGTGCCAGCAGTTTAGTGGGGCCCGGGGAGCTGTTTTTT